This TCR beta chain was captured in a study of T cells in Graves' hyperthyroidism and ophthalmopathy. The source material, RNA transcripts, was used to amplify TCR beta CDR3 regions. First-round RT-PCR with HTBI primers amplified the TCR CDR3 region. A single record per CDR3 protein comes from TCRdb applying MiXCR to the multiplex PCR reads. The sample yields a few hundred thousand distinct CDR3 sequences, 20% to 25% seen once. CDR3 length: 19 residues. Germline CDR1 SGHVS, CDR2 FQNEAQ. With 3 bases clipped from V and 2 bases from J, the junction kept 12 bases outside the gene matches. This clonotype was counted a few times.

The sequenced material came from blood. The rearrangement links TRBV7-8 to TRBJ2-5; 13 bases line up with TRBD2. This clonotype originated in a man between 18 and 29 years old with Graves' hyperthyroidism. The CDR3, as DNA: TGTGCCAGCAGCTTTATCCCCCCAGGACTAGCGGGGGAGCAAGAGACCCAGTACTTC. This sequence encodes CASSFIPPGLAGEQETQYF.